This TCR beta chain came from a study of PD-L1 blockade in urothelial cancer. About the research overall: Blood analysis took place 3 weeks (second dose) and 6 weeks after treatment start.

Sample time point: pretreatment peripheral blood. Locally advanced or metastatic urothelial carcinoma was present in patients. Between 1 and 8 samples per patient were obtained, pretreatment and on-treatment. This table comes from immunoSEQ multiplex PCR, and its TCRdb copy is limited to in-frame clones, with some not included. Seen here are roughly 52,000 clones, approximately 80% observed once, and the top ten hold about 1.2%. CDR3 size: 14 residues. Germline V gene data show CDR1 as LNHDA and CDR2 as SQIVND (reference sequence). V shed 2 bases, J shed 6 bases, and the junction held 4 bases outside the gene matches.

This TCR derives from a man aged 50 to 59 with urothelial cancer. The chain links TRBV19 to TRBJ2-7; 10 bases match TRBD2. The sample here was PBMCs, taken around atezolizumab (anti-PD-L1) treatment. The CDR3 is CASSIRGLAFEQYF. CDR3 in DNA: TGTGCCAGTAGTATAAGGGGACTAGCGTTCGAGCAGTACTTC.